This T cell receptor (beta chain) is from a study of T-cell reconstitution after alpha-beta-depleted transplantation in children. Study results and caveats: Approximately two months post-transplant, alpha-beta T cells reportedly originated from several hundred expanded graft clones. Newly produced T cells mostly provided counts and TCRbeta diversity after one year, as hyperexpanded clones declined. Surviving recipient T cells and thymic progenitors accounted for the high day-60 TCRbeta diversity observed in some patients.

The library targeted TCRbeta and was prepared with unique molecular identifiers. TCRdb reprocessed the PCR reads with MiXCR, giving one entry per CDR3 protein. The table records some 830,000 distinct CDR3 sequences, less than 20% of them present only once. The length of the CDR3 is 15 residues. V was clipped by 5 bases and J by 0 bases, with 11 bases between them. Germline assignment: CDR1 LGHDT and CDR2 YNNKEL (reference sequence). About this clonotype itself: The antigen is unknown.

The V gene is TRBV3-1, the J gene TRBJ1-5; D not certain. The sequence derives from a male patient between 10 and 17 years old who had a stem cell transplant for acute lymphoblastic leukemia, so the T cells may come from the graft donor. Sequencing was performed on PBMCs, mostly from graft donor cells, taken 360 days after TCRalphabeta/CD19-depleted stem cell transplant. The CDR3 protein is CASSGGEYSNQPQHF. The DNA for the CDR3 is TGTGCCAGCAGCGGAGGAGAATATAGCAATCAGCCCCAGCATTTT.